A single sample gave rise to the 23 T cell receptor beta chains below, sequenced in a study of T cell repertoires in cytomegalovirus infection. In TCRdb, the reads were re-called with MiXCR into one record per CDR3 protein. The sample lists around 530,000 distinct CDR3 sequences, 15% to 20% seen once, with more than 20% in the top ten. Sequenced sample: CD8+ T cells from PBMCs. The receptors originated from a human donor in good health (CMV status not recorded). Some clones in this sample may be carry-over from other donors' samples.

At least ten counts were recorded for this clonotype. The gene calls are TRBV7-6 and TRBJ2-7; TRBD2 aligns across 7 bases. The CDR3 covers 15 residues. The V gene end was trimmed by 5 bases and the J gene end by 0 bases; junction bases not matched to a gene: 7. Per the germline V gene, CDR1 is SGHVS and CDR2 is FNYEAQ. The DNA of the CDR3 is TGTGCCAGCAGCCATCTAGCGGTGAGCTCCTACGAGCAGTACTTC. This encodes CASSHLAVSSYEQYF.

Notes on this clonotype: It may be a read error: a sequence one base away is much more abundant. V usage is TRBV28 and J usage is TRBJ2-1; D is undetermined. CDR3 length: 14 residues. Per germline, CDR1 MDHEN and CDR2 SYDVKM. Trimming left V 5 bases short and J 9 bases short, with 17 bases between. The CDR3 DNA reads as TGTGCCAGCAGTCTGCCCGGAATAGTTGGTGAGCAGTTCTTC. This gives the protein CASSLPGIVGEQFF.

Concerning this clonotype: This CDR3 is missing its conserved last phenylalanine or tryptophan, likely due to a read error. The rearrangement joins TRBV14 to TRBJ1-2, with D hard to call. The CDR3 is 14 residues long. V lost 0 bases and J lost 0, with 5 bases in between. In germline, CDR1 is SGHDN, CDR2 FVKESK. This CDR3 reads CASSQDAANYGYTL. CDR3 DNA sequence: TGTGCCAGCAGCCAAGATGCAGCTAACTATGGCTACACCCTC.

This clonotype was seen repeatedly, ten times or more. This chain uses TRBV7-6 with TRBJ2-3; no definite D call. The V end lost 5 bases, the J end lost 8 bases, and 23 bases lay between the germline ends. This CDR3 contains 16 residues. Germline CDR1 SGHVS, CDR2 FNYEAQ. CDR3 sequence: CASSPSTLSALFTQYF. The CDR3 coding sequence is TGTGCCAGCAGCCCCTCTACACTATCTGCATTGTTTACGCAGTATTTT.

This clonotype turned up a few times. The rearrangement uses TRBV24-1 and TRBJ2-2; D may be TRBD1 or TRBD2 (5 bases each). This CDR3 region has 13 residues. With 6 bases removed from V and 8 bases from J, the gap between germline ends came to 12 bases. CDR1 is KGHDR and CDR2 is SFDVKD in the germline V gene. The CDR3 spells CATSSRGAGELFF. The DNA for the CDR3 is TGTGCCACCAGTTCCAGAGGGGCGGGGGAGCTGTTTTTT.

The chain carries TRBV5-4 and TRBJ2-1, with TRBD1 matching over 7 bases. This CDR3 has 15 residues. The junction had 13 bases not matched to a gene; V was cut back by 3 bases and J by 10 bases. CDR1 is SGHNT, CDR2 YYREEE, per germline (reference sequence). In nucleotides, the CDR3 is TGTGCCAGCAGCTACCCGACAGGGAATATCAGAGAGCAGTTCTTC. Amino acids: CASSYPTGNIREQFF. Filled out from reference TRBV5-4 and TRBJ2-1, the complete variable domain reads ETGVTQSPTHLIKTRGQQVTLRCSSQSGHNTVSWYQQALGQGPQFIFQYYREEENGRGNFPPRFSGLQFPNYSSELNVNALELDDSALYLCASSYPTGNIREQFFGPGTRLTVL.

A few counts support this clonotype. The rearrangement joins TRBV15 to TRBJ1-4; 8 nucleotides align to TRBD1. V shed 3 bases and J 6 bases; nucleotides not matched to a gene: 3. The germline CDR1 and CDR2 sequences are LNHNV and YYDKDF (reference sequence). The CDR3 contains 14 residues. The CDR3 loop reads CATSSRDRHEKLFF. The CDR3 coding sequence is TGTGCCACCAGCAGTCGGGACAGGCATGAAAAACTGTTTTTT. The whole variable domain, filled in from reference TRBV15 and TRBJ1-4, reads DAMVIQNPRYQVTQFGKPVTLSCSQTLNHNVMYWYQQKSSQAPKLLFHYYDKDFNNEADTPDNFQSRRPNTSFCFLDIRSPGLGDTAMYLCATSSRDRHEKLFFGSGTQLSVL.

This clonotype was recorded many times. V usage is TRBV11-2 and J usage is TRBJ1-1; D remains ambiguous. Looked up from germline, CDR1 is SGHAT and CDR2 is FQNNGV. The V end lost 2 bases, the J end lost 1 base, and 11 bases lay between the germline ends. The CDR3 length is 15 residues. The DNA of the CDR3 is TGTGCCAGCAGCTTACCCGTCAGTTCGAACACTGAAGCTTTCTTT. Translated: CASSLPVSSNTEAFF.

This sequence joins TRBV29-1 and TRBJ2-1; TRBD1 matches at 9 bases. The junction had 7 bases not matched to a gene; V was cut back by 4 bases and J by 3 bases. CDR3 length equals 15 residues. Germline V gene lookup returns CDR1 SQVTM and CDR2 ANQGSEA. CDR3 sequence: CSVAPSDRGYNEQFF. In nucleotides, the CDR3 is TGCAGCGTTGCACCATCGGACAGGGGCTACAATGAGCAGTTCTTC.

In this sample, this clonotype turned up many times. This chain links TRBV7-8 with TRBJ2-3; D tentatively fits TRBD1 or TRBD2 (5 bases each). Germline V lookup: CDR1 SGHVS, CDR2 FQNEAQ. The V end lost 5 bases, the J end lost 1 base, and 19 bases lay between the germline ends. This CDR3 is built from 17 residues. The CDR3 is CASSPETLPGRTDTQYF. The DNA for the CDR3 is TGTGCCAGCAGCCCCGAGACCCTCCCGGGACGCACAGATACGCAGTATTTT.

The chain links TRBV20-1 to TRBJ1-1; D uncertain. This CDR3 has 14 residues. CDR1 is DFQATT and CDR2 is SNEGSKA in the germline V gene (reference sequence). V lost 0 bases, J lost 1 base, and 9 bases lay in between. CDR3 region: CSARETPANTEAFF. Here the CDR3 DNA reads TGCAGTGCTAGAGAGACCCCCGCGAACACTGAAGCTTTCTTT.

V is TRBV20-1 and J is TRBJ2-7; D may be TRBD2 (5 bases). The CDR3 sequence is 16 residues long. In germline, CDR1 is DFQATT, CDR2 SNEGSKA (reference sequence). V shed 5 bases and J shed 3 bases, with 23 bases lying between them. The CDR3 is CSARGRQGLRGYEQYF. The CDR3 coding sequence is TGCAGTGCTCGAGGGAGACAAGGCCTACGGGGCTACGAGCAGTACTTC.

Notes on this clonotype: Lacking the conserved final phenylalanine or tryptophan, this CDR3 likely reflects a read error. This chain links TRBV6-5 with TRBJ2-7, with 10 bases matching TRBD1. J lost 5 bases, V lost 3 bases, and 7 bases had no gene match. The CDR3 has 15 residues. CDR1 is MNHEY, CDR2 SVGAGI, per germline. CDR3 in DNA: TGTGCCAGCAGTTATATTGGGACAGGGGATGACGAGCAGTACATC. Its translation is CASSYIGTGDDEQYI.

In this sample, this clonotype turned up a few times. V usage is TRBV28 and J usage is TRBJ2-7, with 8 bases fitting TRBD1. The CDR3 consists of 16 residues. Germline values: CDR1 MDHEN, CDR2 SYDVKM. Germline trimming cut 6 bases from V and 5 bases from J; bases unmatched to any gene: 15. CDR3 bases: TGTGCCAGCAGGGTAACCCAGGGGGCTGAGGAGGACGAGCAGTACTTC. This encodes CASRVTQGAEEDEQYF. The full variable domain, completed using reference TRBV28 and TRBJ2-7, is DVKVTQSSRYLVKRTGEKVFLECVQDMDHENMFWYRQDPGLGLRLIYFSYDVKMKEKGDIPEGYSVSREKKERFSLILESASTNQTSMYLCASRVTQGAEEDEQYFGPGTRLTVT.

This clonotype was recorded at least ten times. This chain uses TRBV12-3 or TRBV12-4 with TRBJ1-1, with a possible D match to TRBD1 (6 bases). The length of the CDR3 is 15 residues. Trimming cost V 1 base and J 3 bases, with 12 bases left between them. Here the CDR3 reads CASSLVPEGDTEAFF. In DNA form, the CDR3 reads TGTGCCAGCAGTTTAGTCCCCGAGGGGGACACTGAAGCTTTCTTT.

There are many counts of this clonotype. The CDR3 reads CASSVRGQPLWDTQYF. DNA of the CDR3: TGTGCCAGCAGTGTGAGGGGACAACCACTTTGGGATACGCAGTATTTT. The rearrangement uses TRBV28 and TRBJ2-3, with a possible D match to TRBD1 (6 bases). The germline gives CDR1 MDHEN, CDR2 SYDVKM. This CDR3 has 16 amino acids. V was trimmed by 5 bases and J by 6 bases, leaving 21 bases between them.

This clonotype was detected many times. V is TRBV27 and J is TRBJ1-2; 7 bases map to TRBD1. The junction had 19 bases not matched to a gene; V was cut back by 7 bases and J by 2 bases. The CDR3 totals 18 residues. Germline lookup yields CDR1 MNHEY and CDR2 SMNVEV (reference sequence). CDR3 sequence reads: CASNRVPPRDSVNYGYTF. Written as DNA, the CDR3 is TGTGCCAGCAACCGAGTTCCGCCCCGGGACAGTGTCAACTATGGCTACACCTTC.

This clonotype was seen many times. The chain uses TRBV7-9 and TRBJ2-2; the D is unclear. Germline loops: CDR1 SEHNR, CDR2 FQNEAQ (reference sequence). V dropped 0 bases and J dropped 3 bases, with 17 bases sitting between them. CDR3 length: 18 amino acids. The CDR3 spells CASSLARGLGTYTGELFF. The DNA for the CDR3 is TGTGCCAGCAGCTTAGCGCGTGGATTAGGCACTTACACCGGGGAGCTGTTTTTT.

This clonotype was detected only a few times. This chain connects TRBV20-1 to TRBJ2-3, with D tentatively TRBD2 (5 bases). This CDR3 is built from 14 residues. From germline, CDR1 is DFQATT and CDR2 SNEGSKA (reference sequence). V lost 1 base to trimming and J lost 7 bases, with 15 bases between them. In DNA form, the CDR3 reads TGCAGTGCTAGAGGGCGGACTTCTACAAATACGCAGTATTTT. Protein product: CSARGRTSTNTQYF.

The genes are TRBV4-1 and TRBJ2-1, with TRBD2 matching 7 bases. This CDR3 has 13 amino acids. Germline trimming cut 8 bases from V and 3 bases from J; bases unmatched to any gene: 4. Per the germline V gene, CDR1 is MGHRA and CDR2 is YSYEKL. CDR3 region: CASARGVYNEQFF. The CDR3 DNA sequence: TGCGCCAGCGCACGGGGGGTCTACAATGAGCAGTTCTTC.

The genes are TRBV7-9 and TRBJ1-1; no reliable D call. Deletions cut 7 bases from V and 1 base from J, with 10 bases between. This CDR3 is 13 amino acids long. Per the germline V gene, CDR1 is SEHNR and CDR2 is FQNEAQ (reference sequence). The CDR3 bases are TGTGCCAGCATCCCCGCCGCGAACACTGAAGCTTTCTTT. Translating gives CASIPAANTEAFF.

Many counts were recorded for this clonotype. The chain has TRBV2 and TRBJ2-7, with 7 bases identical to TRBD1. After removal of 0 bases from V and 1 base from J, the junction contained 12 bases not matched to a gene. The length of the CDR3 is 18 residues. Germline V gene data show CDR1 as SNHLY and CDR2 as FYNNEI. CDR3 sequence: CASSEAGQGVVRSYEQYF. CDR3 DNA: TGTGCCAGCAGTGAAGCGGGCCAGGGGGTCGTTCGGTCCTACGAGCAGTACTTC. The full variable domain, with the rest looked up from reference TRBV2 and TRBJ2-7, is EPEVTQTPSHQVTQMGQEVILRCVPISNHLYFYWYRQILGQKVEFLVSFYNNEISEKSEIFDDQFSVERPDGSNFTLKIRSTKLEDSAMYFCASSEAGQGVVRSYEQYFGPGTRLTVT.

In this sample, this clonotype turned up many times. This rearrangement joins TRBV7-9 to TRBJ2-7; 10 nucleotides agree with TRBD1. Germline V gene sequence: CDR1 SEHNR, CDR2 FQNEAQ (reference sequence). Trimming at V came to 5 bases and at J to 5 bases, leaving 3 bases not matched to a gene. The CDR3 contains 13 residues. The CDR3 here is CASSPGTGDEQYF. The CDR3 DNA is TGTGCCAGCAGCCCAGGGACAGGGGACGAGCAGTACTTC.